The following is a T cell receptor (beta chain) sequence with its context. Its antigen remains unknown. While unrecorded immune exposures were likely, the donors were nominally healthy when sampled. This specimen belongs to a study of cytomegalovirus exposure and HLA in healthy donors. 13 Jbeta primers and 60 Vbeta primers were used for the PCR. TCRdb's copy holds only in-frame clones and misses some; the assay was immunoSEQ multiplex PCR. The table has about 82,000 clones, about 74% seen once. The CDR3 is 15 amino acids. V shed 1 base and J 8 bases; nucleotides not matched to a gene: 7. CDR1 is SGHNT, CDR2 YENEEA, per germline. Notes on the study in general: Later work showed greater clonal expansion in HLA-associated TCR beta chains than in equally common others. The listing of 150 or so TCR beta chains classed them as cytomegalovirus-associated. Using the classifier, cytomegalovirus status was reportedly diagnosed with high specificity and sensitivity.

The sequenced material came from PBMCs. This clonotype was obtained from a woman in her fifties or sixties in good health and CMV-seropositive. The chain combines TRBV11-3 with TRBJ2-1; 8 nucleotides line up with TRBD2. Here the CDR3 reads CASSLGAGGVDEQFF. The CDR3 bases are TGTGCCAGCAGCTTAGGCGCGGGAGGCGTTGATGAGCAGTTCTTC.